What follows are 20 T cell receptor beta chains derived from one specimen sequenced in a study of cytomegalovirus exposure and HLA in healthy donors (dated 2017 in TCRdb). Libraries were built with the immunoSEQ multiplex PCR assay. TCRdb mirrors the immuneACCESS table, restricted to in-frame sequences. Some clones are absent from its copies; in checked studies, under half trace to an unresolved V gene, and the reason for the others is unknown. This sample comprises about 66,000 clones, 95% to 98% of them detected only once. About 1.5% of the sample belongs to the ten largest clones. The sequenced material came from PBMCs. These receptors came from a woman aged 18-35 years in good health and CMV-seropositive.

The chain uses TRBV4-1 and TRBJ2-7, with D possibly matching TRBD1 (7 bases). V was clipped by 3 bases and J by 5 bases, with 17 bases between them. The V gene's germline CDR1 is MGHRA and CDR2 YSYEKL. The CDR3 sequence is 15 residues long. CDR3 bases: TGCGCCAGCAGCCATCCCAGGGGGGAGGTAAACGAGCAGTACTTC. Its translation is CASSHPRGEVNEQYF.

The CDR3 DNA follows: TGTGCCAGCCGGGACTCCCGGATCTACGGCACTGAAGCTTTCTTT. This encodes CASRDSRIYGTEAFF. The chain couples TRBV28 to TRBJ1-1; D is possibly TRBD1 (5 bases). Trimming removed 8 bases from V and 4 bases from J, with 20 bases in between. Germline CDR1 MDHEN, CDR2 SYDVKM. There are 15 residues in the CDR3.

This clone was seen a single time. V is TRBV7-3 and J is TRBJ1-5; TRBD1 agrees at 11 bases. CDR1 SGHTA and CDR2 FQGTGA come from the germline V gene. Trimming at V came to 0 bases and at J to 2 bases, leaving 6 bases not matched to a gene. The CDR3 has 18 amino acids. The CDR3 DNA is TGTGCCAGCAGCTTAACTCGGACAGGGGGCATCGGCAATCAGCCCCAGCATTTT. Its protein is CASSLTRTGGIGNQPQHF. Supplemented by reference TRBV7-3 and TRBJ1-5, the full variable domain reads GAGVSQTPSNKVTEKGKYVELRCDPISGHTALYWYRQSLGQGPEFLIYFQGTGAADDSGLPNDRFFAVRPEGSVSTLKIQRTERGDSAVYLCASSLTRTGGIGNQPQHFGDGTRLSIL.

The V gene is TRBV11-2, the J gene TRBJ1-1, with D perhaps matching TRBD1 (6 bases). The V and J ends lost 1 base and 1 base respectively, with 10 bases between them. Germline V gene data show CDR1 as SGHAT and CDR2 as FQNNGV. The CDR3 covers 15 residues. The DNA of the CDR3 is TGTGCCAGCAGCTTAGGAGGACAGACGAACACTGAAGCTTTCTTT. Protein: CASSLGGQTNTEAFF.

CDR3 residues: CASSGLAEISSYNEQFF. CDR3 sequence (DNA): TGTGCCAGCAGCGGACTAGCCGAAATTAGCTCCTACAATGAGCAGTTCTTC. The V gene is TRBV2, the J gene TRBJ2-1; the match to TRBD2 covers 8 bases. From germline, CDR1 is SNHLY and CDR2 FYNNEI. The V segment lost 6 bases and the J segment 0 bases; nucleotides outside the gene matches: 10. CDR3 length equals 17 residues.

This chain links TRBV28 with TRBJ1-1; maybe TRBD1 (5 bases). The germline V gene has CDR1 MDHEN and CDR2 SYDVKM. The CDR3 loop spans 15 amino acids. Deletions cut 5 bases from V and 0 bases from J, with 13 bases between. The CDR3 sequence: CASSPLWGMNTEAFF. The CDR3 nucleotides read TGTGCCAGCAGTCCTCTGTGGGGCATGAACACTGAAGCTTTCTTT.

The V and J genes are TRBV10-3 and TRBJ2-3; the match to TRBD1 covers 9 bases. J gave up 3 bases and V 3 bases, and 7 bases lay outside the gene matches. Germline values: CDR1 ENHRY, CDR2 SYGVKD. This CDR3 is built from 16 residues. CDR3 amino acids: CAISDNRDRETDTQYF. The CDR3 coding sequence is TGTGCCATCAGTGACAACCGGGACAGGGAAACAGATACGCAGTATTTT.

This sequence joins TRBV28 and TRBJ2-4; 8 nucleotides agree with TRBD1. Trimming removed 6 bases from V and 8 bases from J; junction bases left unmatched: 15. Germline loops: CDR1 MDHEN, CDR2 SYDVKM. This CDR3 spans 16 amino acids. CDR3 sequence: CASSQSGDRSGDIQYF. The CDR3 DNA reads TGTGCCAGCAGCCAATCTGGGGACAGGAGTGGAGACATTCAGTACTTC.

This chain connects TRBV4-2 to TRBJ2-2; 7 nucleotides match TRBD1. Germline loops: CDR1 LGHNA, CDR2 YNFKEQ. V trimming: 4 bases; J trimming: 4 bases; junction bases outside the gene matches: 12. The CDR3 totals 17 residues. In nucleotides, the CDR3 is TGTGCCAGCAGCCTCCTCTCCTCGGACAGGAGCACCGGGGAGCTGTTTTTT. The encoded protein is CASSLLSSDRSTGELFF.

With regard to this clone: In the same sample, other DNA sequences code for this CDR3. The V and J genes are TRBV6-5 and TRBJ2-1; possible D gene TRBD2, 5 bases. The V end was cut by 0 bases, the J end by 4 bases, with 7 bases between. Germline loops: CDR1 MNHEY, CDR2 SVGAGI. The CDR3 covers 14 residues. CDR3 in DNA: TGTGCCAGCAGTTACTCGAGGGTTTACAATGAGCAGTTCTTC. Amino acids: CASSYSRVYNEQFF.

This sequence joins TRBV25-1 and TRBJ1-2; 7 bases match TRBD1. Germline V lookup: CDR1 MGHDK, CDR2 SYGVNS. The CDR3 has 13 residues. V was clipped by 6 bases and J by 4 bases; unmatched bases: 5. This chain's CDR3 is CASRGDSFYGYTF. The CDR3, as DNA: TGTGCCAGCAGGGGGGACAGCTTCTATGGCTACACCTTC.

V gene TRBV5-4 combines with J gene TRBJ1-2, with D perhaps matching TRBD1 (5 bases). The V gene's germline CDR1 is SGHNT and CDR2 YYREEE (reference sequence). The V and J ends lost 2 bases and 2 bases respectively, with 7 bases between them. This CDR3 comprises 13 residues. As DNA, the CDR3 is TGTGCCAGCAGCTTAGACAGCAACTATGGCTACACCTTC. It encodes CASSLDSNYGYTF.

The V and J genes are TRBV9 and TRBJ2-2; perhaps TRBD2 as D (6 bases). The CDR3 contains 16 residues. Trimming left V 1 base short and J 0 bases short, with 10 bases between. The germline V gene has CDR1 SGDLS and CDR2 YYNGEE. CDR3 sequence (DNA): TGTGCCAGCAGCGTAACGCGGGATACGAACACCGGGGAGCTGTTTTTT. This translates into CASSVTRDTNTGELFF.

The chain recombines TRBV28 with TRBJ1-5; D is possibly TRBD1 (6 bases). Trimming stripped 2 bases from V and 4 bases from J, with 9 bases between. Germline V lookup: CDR1 MDHEN, CDR2 SYDVKM. CDR3 length: 14 residues. The CDR3 protein is CASSLLGANQPQHF. DNA for the CDR3: TGTGCCAGCAGTTTACTGGGGGCGAATCAGCCCCAGCATTTT.

This clone was counted once. The V call is TRBV12-5, the J call TRBJ2-1, with 9 bases lining up with TRBD2. Germline CDR1 LGHNT, CDR2 FRNRAP. The CDR3 covers 17 residues. V trimming: 1 base; J trimming: 4 bases; junction bases outside the gene matches: 8. As DNA, the CDR3 is TGTGCTAGTGGTTTGGCGGGGACTAGCCCATCTTACAATGAGCAGTTCTTC. Translation gives CASGLAGTSPSYNEQFF.

The chain recombines TRBV19 with TRBJ2-1; TRBD2 agrees at 13 bases. The CDR3 loop spans 15 amino acids. Germline V lookup: CDR1 LNHDA, CDR2 SQIVND (reference sequence). Unmatched junction bases numbered 4, after V lost 1 base and J lost 10 bases. The CDR3: CASSIALAGGPEQFF. The CDR3 coding sequence is TGTGCCAGTAGTATAGCACTAGCGGGAGGGCCGGAGCAGTTCTTC.

The rearrangement uses TRBV4-1 and TRBJ1-1, with D maybe TRBD1 (6 bases). V gave up 6 bases and J gave up 0 bases, with 11 bases separating them. Germline lookup yields CDR1 MGHRA and CDR2 YSYEKL. This CDR3 contains 14 residues. This CDR3 is CASRVRGMNTEAFF. As DNA, the CDR3 is TGCGCCAGCAGGGTCAGGGGAATGAACACTGAAGCTTTCTTT.

This sequence joins TRBV19 and TRBJ1-5; 9 positions match TRBD1. The CDR3 has 17 amino acids. Germline CDR1 and CDR2: LNHDA and SQIVND (reference sequence). Germline trimming cut 3 bases from V and 3 bases from J; bases unmatched to any gene: 9. CDR3 amino acids: CASSMIKGTGNNQPQHF. In nucleotides, the CDR3 is TGTGCCAGTAGTATGATAAAAGGGACAGGGAACAATCAGCCCCAGCATTTT.

This clone was found a few times. The rearrangement links TRBV6-1 to TRBJ1-1; D not certain. There are 14 residues in the CDR3. V lost 8 bases and J 0 bases, leaving 13 bases between the germline ends. In germline, CDR1 is MNHNS, CDR2 SASEGT. CDR3 loop: CASRQFFVNTEAFF. CDR3 DNA: TGTGCCAGCCGACAATTTTTCGTGAACACTGAAGCTTTCTTT.

The rearrangement links TRBV7-3 to TRBJ2-5; weak D call: TRBD2 (6 bases). Trimming removed 4 bases from V and 5 bases from J, with 11 bases in between. The CDR3 extends over 13 amino acids. In germline, CDR1 is SGHTA, CDR2 FQGTGA. The CDR3 sequence is CASSYGSPETQYF. The CDR3 nucleotides are TGTGCCAGCAGCTACGGGAGTCCGGAGACCCAGTACTTC. Supplemented by reference TRBV7-3 and TRBJ2-5, the full variable domain reads GAGVSQTPSNKVTEKGKYVELRCDPISGHTALYWYRQSLGQGPEFLIYFQGTGAADDSGLPNDRFFAVRPEGSVSTLKIQRTERGDSAVYLCASSYGSPETQYFGPGTRLLVL.